Included here is one T cell receptor (beta chain) sequence, with context. This clone registers as medium-sized (0.01 to 0.1%) within its sample. Its specific antigen is unknown. Base qualities are not recorded, but no much larger clone differs from it by a single base. The library was produced with the immunoSEQ multiplex PCR assay. Following the manufacturer's protocol, the hsTCRB Kit was used to amplify rearranged TCR beta chain sequences. Sequencing of TCRB libraries was carried out on an Illumina MiSeq. Per the original workflow: The kit vendor's proprietary platform handled demultiplexing, trimming and gene mapping. The source is immuneACCESS, and TCRdb retained only in-frame sequences with V and J called. Part of the clones is not carried over; for the studies checked, unresolved V genes explain less than half of this, and the remainder is unexplained. V and J calls plus clone size are reproduced from that table; the DNA served to infer D and trimming. In all, the sample holds tens of thousands of clones, and roughly 80% of those were seen once. 15% to 17% of the sample rests with the top ten.

Taken from cysteine to phenylalanine, the CDR3 has 13 residues. Only the CDR3 region is kept as DNA, spanning 39 bases read in frame from base 1. The germline V gene yields WSHSY for CDR1 and SAAADI for CDR2. At the junction V is shortened by 6 bases and J by 2 bases, with 10 bases in between. The sample originates from a study of a mutant IDH1 vaccine in newly diagnosed glioma (dated by TCRdb to the early 2020s). About the full investigation: Vaccination was initiated 4-6 weeks after radiotherapy alone, or concurrently with temozolomide cycles in the chemotherapy-containing groups. Before enrollment, most patients had been given radiochemotherapy with temozolomide as standard therapy, while the rest had received either radiotherapy alone or temozolomide alone. Longitudinal TCRB deep sequencing was performed for roughly 25 treated patients wherever samples were available for exploratory analyses. Peripheral blood was collected at six visits: V03 (baseline), V05, V07, V10, V12 and V13. Of the roughly 31 treated patients, roughly 60% were male and around 40% were female, and the mean age was approximately 37 years. The week-35 safety follow-up was designated visit V12, and the week-47 end of study was designated visit V13.

What this sample's time point label stands for: week 35, safety follow-up. A 20-mer mutant IDH1 peptide at 300 micrograms in Montanide made up each vaccine dose, which was injected subcutaneously together with topical imiquimod. Across visits V03 through V10, patients got a total of eight vaccinations, given in weeks 1, 3, 5, 7, 11, 15, 19 and 23. All donors had newly diagnosed IDH1-mutant astrocytomas of WHO grade 3 or 4 that showed loss of nuclear ATRX. The samples were drawn from NOA16, a multicentre, single-arm, open-label phase I trial in Germany that tested a mutant IDH1 peptide vaccine in humans for the first time. Genomic DNA for TCRB sequencing was extracted from EDTA blood using the DNeasy Blood and Tissue Kit. Results the study describes overall, beyond this receptor: Across multiple MHC alleles, vaccine-induced immune responses were seen in 85% to 95% of patients. It was noted by the authors that analyses of patient blood samples could not be reproduced owing to sample limitations. PBMC samples for TCRB deep sequencing were selected based on availability. Changes in the top peripheral T cell clonotypes picked up by TCRB sequencing did not appear to be linked to pseudoprogression.

The sequencing here drew on PBMCs, taken from a glioma patient whose treatment included an IDH1 peptide vaccine. The chain is encoded by TRBV10-2 joined to TRBJ2-5; the D segment cannot be called with confidence. This receptor was obtained from a man under 40 with glioma. For the CDR3, the sequence is CASSPDVQETQYF. The bases are TGCGCCAGCAGCCCGGACGTACAAGAGACCCAGTACTTC.